This TCR beta chain is from a study of blood T cell repertoires in COVID-19. Study as a whole: Italy, Spain and the United States were the sources of the convalescent and acute COVID-19 samples. PBMCs, B-cell-depleted T cells, or T cells provided the cDNA or gDNA that made up the material.

This CDR3 has 14 residues. The V gene lost 3 bases and the J gene lost 11 bases, with 14 bases spanning the gap. CDR1 and CDR2 from the germline V gene are MDHEN and SYDVKM. This clone was seen only a few times. In the authors' methods: By means of reference gene primer amplification, nucleated cell counts were estimated. Data came from immunoSEQ multiplex PCR; TCRdb stores just in-frame clones and leaves some out. The V and J calls and clone size come from that table; D and trimming were worked out from the DNA. The table has about 140,000 clones, almost 80% seen once; the top ten hold roughly 9.8%. The receptor was isolated from a man aged 60-69 years who had recovered from COVID-19. What was sequenced was peripheral blood. The genes are TRBV28 and TRBJ1-6; D is perhaps TRBD1 (5 bases). DNA for the CDR3: TGTGCCAGCAGTTTGATGGGGGGTAGTCCACCCCTCCACTTT. Its translation: CASSLMGGSPPLHF.